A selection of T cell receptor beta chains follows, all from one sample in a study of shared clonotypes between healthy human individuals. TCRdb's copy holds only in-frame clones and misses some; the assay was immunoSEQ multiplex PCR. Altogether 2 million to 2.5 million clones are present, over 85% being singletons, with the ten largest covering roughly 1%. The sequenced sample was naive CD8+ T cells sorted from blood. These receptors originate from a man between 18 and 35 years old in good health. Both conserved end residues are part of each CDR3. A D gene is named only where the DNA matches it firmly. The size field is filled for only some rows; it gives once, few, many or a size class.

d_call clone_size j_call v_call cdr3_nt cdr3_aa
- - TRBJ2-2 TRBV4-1 TGCGCCAGCAGCCAAGTCCAGGGCGCATCCACCGGGGAGCTGTTTTTT CASSQVQGASTGELFF
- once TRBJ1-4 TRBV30 TGTGCCTGGAGTTGGGGAGGGGTTTCGGGTGAAAAACTGTTTTTT CAWSWGGVSGEKLFF
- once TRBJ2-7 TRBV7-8 TGTGCCAGCATGGGACCGTCCCGAGAGCAGTACTTC CASMGPSREQYF
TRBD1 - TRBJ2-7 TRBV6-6 TGTGCCAGCAGTCCCGGGACAGGGGCCTCCTACGAGCAGTACTTC CASSPGTGASYEQYF
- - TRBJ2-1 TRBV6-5 TGTGCCAGCAGTTTTCACAACAACAATGAGCAGTTCTTC CASSFHNNNEQFF
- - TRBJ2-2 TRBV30 TGTGCCTGGGCCCAAGAGACCGGGGAGCTGTTTTTT CAWAQETGELFF
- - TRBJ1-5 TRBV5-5 TGTGCCAGCAGCTTGGACGGCGGGCCCCAGCATTTT CASSLDGGPQHF
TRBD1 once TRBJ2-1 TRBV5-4 TGTGCCAGCAGCTTGGCATATAAGACAGGGTCTTACAATGAGCAGTTCTTC CASSLAYKTGSYNEQFF
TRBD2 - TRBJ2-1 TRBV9 TGTGCCAGCAGCGTAGGAGGGACTAGCGGGAGTGCGTTCTTC CASSVGGTSGSAFF
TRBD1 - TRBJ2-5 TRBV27 TGTGCCAGCAGTATCTACAGGGGCCAAGAGACCCAGTACTTC CASSIYRGQETQYF
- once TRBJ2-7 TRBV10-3 TGTGCCATCAGTGAGTCGGGGACTGCCAACACCTACGAGCAGTACTTC CAISESGTANTYEQYF
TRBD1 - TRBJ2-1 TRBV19 TGTGCCAGTAGTATAGACAGGGGGAATACCTACAATGAGCAGTTCTTC CASSIDRGNTYNEQFF
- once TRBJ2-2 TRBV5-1 TGCGCCAGCAGCTTCGGGGTAGGGGACCCCGCGAACACCGGGGAGCTGTTTTTT CASSFGVGDPANTGELFF
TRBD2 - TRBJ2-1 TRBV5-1 TGCGCCAGCAGCTTGGAGGGACTAGCGTCCTACAATGAGCAGTTCTTC CASSLEGLASYNEQFF
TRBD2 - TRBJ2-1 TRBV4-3 TGCGCCAGCAGCCAAGGGACTAGCGGGAGAGATGAGCAGTTCTTC CASSQGTSGRDEQFF
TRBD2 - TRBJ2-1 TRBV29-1 TGCAGCGTTGAAAGCGGGGGGGCGGATGAGCAGTTCTTC CSVESGGADEQFF
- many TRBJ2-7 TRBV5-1 TGCGCCAGCAGCTTGTTCTCCACCGACGGGGGAGCCTCCTACGAGCAGTACTTC CASSLFSTDGGASYEQYF
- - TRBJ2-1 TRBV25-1 TGTGCCAGCGGAAGTCCATCAGGGGTCAATGAGCAGTTCTTC CASGSPSGVNEQFF
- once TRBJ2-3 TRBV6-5 TGTGCCAGTCGGCTGGGGGGCACAGATACGCAGTATTTT CASRLGGTDTQYF
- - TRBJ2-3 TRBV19 TGTGCCAGTAGTATATGGGGAATCCCAGATACGCAGTATTTT CASSIWGIPDTQYF
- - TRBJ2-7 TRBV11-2 TGTGCCAGCAGCCTGGAGGGGCCCTACGAGCAGTACTTC CASSLEGPYEQYF
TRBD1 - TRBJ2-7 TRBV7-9 TGTGCCAGCAGCCCCCCGGGACAGGCATCGTGGGAGCAGTACTTC CASSPPGQASWEQYF
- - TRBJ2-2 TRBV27 TGTGCCAGCAGTTTATCGATGGACGGGGAGCTGTTTTTT CASSLSMDGELFF
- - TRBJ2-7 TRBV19 TGTGCCAGTAGTACCGGGCCAGCGGGTACCTACGAGCAGTACTTC CASSTGPAGTYEQYF
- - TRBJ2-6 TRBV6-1 TGTGCCAGCAGTGCCCACAGGGCCGCTGGGGCCAACGTCCTGACTTTC CASSAHRAAGANVLTF
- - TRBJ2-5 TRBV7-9 TGTGCCAGCAGCTTAGAGGAGGAGTCAGAGACCCAGTACTTC CASSLEEESETQYF
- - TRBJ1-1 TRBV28 TGTGCCAGCAGGCCGGGTCGGGGCACTGAAGCTTTCTTT CASRPGRGTEAFF
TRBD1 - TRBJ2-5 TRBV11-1 TGTGCCAGCAGCGAAGAAACAGGGGGCCGAGAGACCCAGTACTTC CASSEETGGRETQYF
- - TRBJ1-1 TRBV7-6 TGTGCCAGCAGCCAAGACGGGAACACTGAAGCTTTCTTT CASSQDGNTEAFF
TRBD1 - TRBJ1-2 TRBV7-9 TGTGCCAGCAGTTTACCGACGGGACAGGCACTATATGGCTACACCTTC CASSLPTGQALYGYTF
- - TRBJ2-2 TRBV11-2 TGTGCCAGCAGCCCTAGGGACGTTTTCCCCGGGGAGCTGTTTTTT CASSPRDVFPGELFF
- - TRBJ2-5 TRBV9 TGTGCCAGCAGCGTAGGAAAGGGAGTATTGGAAGAGACCCAGTACTTC CASSVGKGVLEETQYF
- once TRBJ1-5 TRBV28 TGTGCCAGCAGTTTGGGTGTTGGTCAGCCCCAGCATTTT CASSLGVGQPQHF
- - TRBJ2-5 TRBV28 TGTGCCAGCAGTTTAAGGACTACCGAAGAGACCCAGTACTTC CASSLRTTEETQYF
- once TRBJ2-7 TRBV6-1 TGTGCCAGCAGTGAAGCAGGTCAGGGAACCTACGAGCAGTACTTC CASSEAGQGTYEQYF
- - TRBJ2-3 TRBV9 TGTGCCAGCAACCAACAGGAAAGCACAGATACGCAGTATTTT CASNQQESTDTQYF
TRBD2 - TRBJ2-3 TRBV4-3 TGCGCCAGCAGCCTAGCGGGAGTGGAAGATACGCAGTATTTT CASSLAGVEDTQYF
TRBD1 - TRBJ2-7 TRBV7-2 TGTGCCAGCAGGCGACAGGGGGCCTACGAGCAGTACTTC CASRRQGAYEQYF
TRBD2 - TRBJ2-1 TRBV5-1 TGCGCCAGCAGCTTCTCCTTCCTAGCGGGAGGGTACAATGAGCAGTTCTTC CASSFSFLAGGYNEQFF
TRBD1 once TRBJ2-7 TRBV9 TGTGCCAGCAGCGTAGGGGACAGGGGTTCCTACGAGCAGTACTTC CASSVGDRGSYEQYF
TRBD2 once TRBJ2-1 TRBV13 TGTGCCAGCAGCTTAGAGGGTAGCGGGATGGGTGAGCAGTTCTTC CASSLEGSGMGEQFF
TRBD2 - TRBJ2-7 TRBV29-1 TGCAGCGTTGAAGACCCACTAGCGGGAACCTACGAGCAGTACTTC CSVEDPLAGTYEQYF
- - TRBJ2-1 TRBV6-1 TGTGCCAGCAGGACACTAGTGGGGTGGAATGAGCAGTTCTTC CASRTLVGWNEQFF
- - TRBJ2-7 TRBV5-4 TGTGCCAGCAGCCCGGAAAGCTCCTACGAGCAGTACTTC CASSPESSYEQYF
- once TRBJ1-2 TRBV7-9 TGTGCCAGCAGCTTTATAACTTATGGGGTTGAGGAGGATGGCTACACCTTC CASSFITYGVEEDGYTF
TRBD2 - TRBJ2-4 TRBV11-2 TGTGCCAGCAGCCCAGGGACTAGCGGGGGTAACATTCAGTACTTC CASSPGTSGGNIQYF
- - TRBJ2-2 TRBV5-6 TGTGCCAGCACCCCCTGGACAGTGGCGGGCACCGGGGAGCTGTTTTTT CASTPWTVAGTGELFF
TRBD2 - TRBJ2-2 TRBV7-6 TGTGCCAGCAGCTCCGACAGGACTAGCGGGAGTATCGGGGAGCTGTTTTTT CASSSDRTSGSIGELFF
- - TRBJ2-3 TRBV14 TGTGCCAGCAGCCAAGGAAGGACGGATACGCAGTATTTT CASSQGRTDTQYF
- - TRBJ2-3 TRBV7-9 TGTGCCATCCCCCAAATTACATGGGGCACAGATACGCAGTATTTT CAIPQITWGTDTQYF
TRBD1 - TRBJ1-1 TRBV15 TGTGCCACCAGCAGACCGGGACAGATCACTGAAGCTTTCTTT CATSRPGQITEAFF
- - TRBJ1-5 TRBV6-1 TGTGCCAGCATGGAAGGGGACGGGAGCCGTCCCCAGCATTTT CASMEGDGSRPQHF
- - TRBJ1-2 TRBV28 TGTGCCAGCAGTCTGAGGGAGGTGAGCTATGGCTACACCTTC CASSLREVSYGYTF
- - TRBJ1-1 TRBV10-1 TGCGCCAGCAGTGAAGGCCGAGGGCACACTGAAGCTTTCTTT CASSEGRGHTEAFF
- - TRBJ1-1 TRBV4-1 TGCGCCAGCAGCCACATCAGGGGCGGGGACACTGAAGCTTTCTTT CASSHIRGGDTEAFF
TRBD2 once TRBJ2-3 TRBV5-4 TGTGCCAGCAGCTTGGTGACTAGCGTGCATTTT CASSLVTSVHF